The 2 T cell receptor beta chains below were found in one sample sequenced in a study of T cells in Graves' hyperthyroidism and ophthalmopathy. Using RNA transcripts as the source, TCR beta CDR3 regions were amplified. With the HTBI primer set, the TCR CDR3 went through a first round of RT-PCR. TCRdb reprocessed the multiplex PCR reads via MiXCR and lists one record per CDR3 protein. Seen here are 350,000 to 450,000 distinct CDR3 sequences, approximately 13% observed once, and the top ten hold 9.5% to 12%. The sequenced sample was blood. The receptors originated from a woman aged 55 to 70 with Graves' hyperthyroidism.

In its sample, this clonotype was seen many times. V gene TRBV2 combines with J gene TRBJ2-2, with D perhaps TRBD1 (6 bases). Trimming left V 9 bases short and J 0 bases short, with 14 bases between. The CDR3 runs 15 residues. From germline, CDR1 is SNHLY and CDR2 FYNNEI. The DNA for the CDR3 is TGTGCCAGTACTTGGACAGCTTCGAACACCGGGGAGCTGTTTTTT. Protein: CASTWTASNTGELFF.

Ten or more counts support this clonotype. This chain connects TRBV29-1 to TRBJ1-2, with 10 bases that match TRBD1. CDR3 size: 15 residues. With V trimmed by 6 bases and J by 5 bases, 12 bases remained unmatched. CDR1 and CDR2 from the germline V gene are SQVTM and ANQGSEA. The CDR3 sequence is CSVDDRGRGGYGYTF. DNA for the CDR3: TGCAGCGTGGATGACAGGGGGCGCGGGGGGTATGGCTACACCTTC.